This TCR beta chain was captured in a study of shared clonotypes between healthy human individuals. TCRdb's table, derived via immunoSEQ multiplex PCR, lists solely in-frame clones and lacks some. This table has about 2,500,000 clones, roughly 92% appearing once. Germline V gene data show CDR1 as SNHLY and CDR2 as FYNNEI. This CDR3 spans 16 amino acids. V gave up 2 bases and J gave up 4 bases; unmatched junction bases: 9. The table lists this clone with a count of one. The sequence came from a man aged 18 to 35 in good health. The chain joins TRBV2 to TRBJ2-7; 9 bases are shared with TRBD2. The sample was naive CD4+ T cells sorted from blood. Indicated subset: CD45RA+ positively selected. The CDR3 DNA sequence: TGTGCCAGCAGTGAACCTAGAGCGAGCGGGAGGTACGAGCAGTACTTC. Its protein is CASSEPRASGRYEQYF.